This T cell receptor (beta chain) derives from a study of blood T cell repertoires in COVID-19. Background on the study: T cells, B-cell-depleted T cells, or PBMCs provided the cDNA or gDNA that served as material.

Seattle-derived patients entered the study during active infection and were followed longitudinally. Trimming at V came to 1 base and at J to 0 bases, leaving 2 bases not matched to a gene. The CDR3 is made up of 17 amino acids. The germline V gene encodes CDR1 LGHNA and CDR2 YSLEER. Clones were read by immunoSEQ multiplex PCR, and TCRdb kept only the in-frame ones, dropping some. The sample records some 56,000 clones, roughly 89% being singletons. This TCR came from an older woman with COVID-19, enrolled during active disease. This chain uses TRBV4-3 with TRBJ2-1; 11 nucleotides match TRBD2. The sequencing sample was made of peripheral blood. The CDR3, as DNA: TGCGCCAGCAGCCAAGCGGGGACTAGCGGCTCCTACAATGAGCAGTTCTTC. It is translated as CASSQAGTSGSYNEQFF.